Listed here are 4 T cell receptor beta chains from one sample, sequenced in a study of blood T cell repertoires in COVID-19. Only in-frame clones appear in the TCRdb table, and some are missing; sequencing was by immunoSEQ multiplex PCR. The sample contains around 200,000 clones, about 87% of which appear only once. The sample comprised peripheral blood. The origin of the receptors is a middle-aged man with active or convalescent COVID-19.

CDR3 sequence: CATSDSQGTRNQPQHF. In nucleotides, the CDR3 is TGTGCCACCAGTGATTCCCAGGGGACCCGCAATCAGCCCCAGCATTTT. The genes are TRBV24-1 and TRBJ1-5; D is perhaps TRBD1 (6 bases). There are 16 residues in the CDR3. The germline V and J ends were trimmed by 2 bases and 2 bases, with 12 bases remaining between them. From germline, CDR1 is KGHDR and CDR2 SFDVKD.

This clone was counted a single time. The V call is TRBV5-1, the J call TRBJ2-1; TRBD1 agrees at 10 bases. The CDR3 totals 14 residues. CDR1 and CDR2 (germline): SGHRS, YFSETQ. The ends lost 5 bases at V and 5 bases at J; junction bases unmatched: 4. CDR3 amino acids: CASRTGGANNEQFF. The CDR3, as DNA: TGCGCCAGCAGGACAGGGGGCGCGAACAATGAGCAGTTCTTC.

The chain combines TRBV5-8 with TRBJ2-5, with 9 bases aligning to TRBD1. The ends lost 5 bases at V and 5 bases at J; junction bases unmatched: 7. Germline V gene data show CDR1 as SGHTS and CDR2 as YDEGEE. This CDR3 is built from 14 residues. The DNA for the CDR3 is TGTGCCAGCAGTGCCGGGACAGGGATGGAGACCCAGTACTTC. This gives the protein CASSAGTGMETQYF.

The genes are TRBV9 and TRBJ2-1; 7 bases are a match to TRBD2. The ends lost 0 bases at V and 4 bases at J; junction bases unmatched: 4. CDR3 size: 15 residues. Germline CDR1 SGDLS, CDR2 YYNGEE. This chain's CDR3 is CASSVVSGRYNEQFF. The DNA of the CDR3 is TGTGCCAGCAGCGTAGTTAGCGGGCGTTACAATGAGCAGTTCTTC.